A selection of T cell receptor beta chains follows, all from one sample in a study of beta chain features in type 1 diabetes. Here immunoSEQ multiplex PCR was the method, and the copy in TCRdb shows in-frame clones only, minus some. The table shows 500,000 to 850,000 clones, with about 14% occurring only once. What was sequenced was naive CD4+ T cells from blood. These receptors were collected from a man aged 18 to 35 with type 1 diabetes. Each CDR3 is given with its conserved first and last residue. A D gene is named only where the DNA matches it firmly. Clone sizes are given selectively: once, few, many, or a class where the clone is expanded.

>TRBV18|TRBD2|.|TRBJ2-3
CASSLPAAGALTDTQYF
TGTGCCAGCTCACTCCCCGCAGCGGGGGCCCTTACAGATACGCAGTATTTT
>TRBV5-6|.|few|TRBJ1-1
CASSLEQKNTEAFF
TGTGCCAGCAGCTTGGAACAGAAGAACACTGAAGCTTTCTTT
>TRBV5-8|.|.|TRBJ2-5
CASRRQGRGQETQYF
TGTGCCAGCAGAAGGCAGGGCCGGGGACAAGAGACCCAGTACTTC
>TRBV5-4|.|once|TRBJ2-2
CASGLPPGHTNTGELFF
TGTGCCAGCGGACTTCCCCCGGGACATACAAACACCGGGGAGCTGTTTTTT
>TRBV9|.|.|TRBJ2-2
CASSVDDGYTGELFF
TGTGCCAGCAGCGTAGATGACGGCTACACCGGGGAGCTGTTTTTT
>TRBV21-1|.|once|TRBJ2-6
CASSKYGTKNSGANVLTF
TGTGCCAGCAGCAAGTATGGGACAAAAAACTCTGGGGCCAACGTCCTGACTTTC
>TRBV30|.|.|TRBJ1-1
CAWSSDSMNTEAFF
TGTGCCTGGTCCTCAGACAGTATGAACACTGAAGCTTTCTTT
>TRBV28|.|.|TRBJ2-5
CASSPGGLNSDSHF
TGTGCCAGCAGTCCGGGGGGCCTTAACAGTGACAGTCACTTC
>TRBV7-2|.|.|TRBJ2-1
CASSIMGLAGNEQFF
TGTGCCAGCAGCATAATGGGTCTAGCAGGCAATGAGCAGTTCTTC
>TRBV5-1|.|few|TRBJ2-6
CASSLDSLSSGANVLTF
TGCGCCAGCAGCTTGGACAGTTTGAGCTCTGGGGCCAACGTCCTGACTTTC
>TRBV9|TRBD2|.|TRBJ2-1
CASSPRTSGVTSRNEQFF
TGTGCCAGCAGCCCCCGGACTAGCGGGGTAACCTCCAGAAATGAGCAGTTCTTC
>TRBV23-1|.|few|TRBJ2-3
CASSQRPDTQYF
TGCGCCAGCAGTCAACGGCCAGATACGCAGTATTTT
>TRBV28|TRBD2|few|TRBJ2-1
CASLAGGLNEQFF
TGTGCCAGCTTGGCGGGGGGGCTCAATGAGCAGTTCTTC
>TRBV15|.|few|TRBJ2-7
CATSRDARGYMSYEQYF
TGTGCCACCAGCAGAGATGCTAGGGGGTATATGTCCTACGAGCAGTACTTC
>TRBV6-4|TRBD2|.|TRBJ2-7
CASKWTSGGAVIHEQYF
TGTGCCAGCAAATGGACTAGCGGGGGGGCTGTGATCCACGAGCAGTACTTC
>TRBV4-3|.|.|TRBJ2-2
CASSPGAFSPGGWSGELFF
TGCGCCAGCAGCCCCGGAGCTTTTTCGCCGGGGGGCTGGTCCGGGGAGCTGTTTTTT
>TRBV11-2|.|.|TRBJ1-6
CASSLATGLRPLHF
TGTGCCAGCAGCTTAGCTACAGGGTTGAGGCCCCTCCACTTT
>TRBV10-3|.|.|TRBJ2-3
CATTGKEPRTDTQYF
TGTGCCACCACGGGGAAGGAACCTCGCACAGATACGCAGTATTTT
>TRBV29-1|.|few|TRBJ2-5
CSVAAVQETQYF
TGCAGCGTTGCGGCAGTCCAAGAGACCCAGTACTTC
>TRBV5-1|.|.|TRBJ2-1
CASSLGDSTLEQFF
TGCGCCAGCAGCTTGGGGGACTCGACCTTAGAGCAGTTCTTC
>TRBV10-2|.|few|TRBJ2-7
CASSEQASYEQYF
TGCGCCAGCAGTGAACAGGCCTCCTACGAGCAGTACTTC
>TRBV30|.|.|TRBJ1-1
CAWSVPRFAGNTEAFF
TGTGCCTGGAGTGTACCTAGGTTCGCGGGGAACACTGAAGCTTTCTTT
>TRBV5-6|TRBD2|few|TRBJ2-2
CASRTSGGSGELFF
TGTGCCAGTAGGACTAGCGGGGGTTCCGGGGAGCTGTTTTTT
>TRBV2|.|.|TRBJ2-5
CASSPGWGLETQYF
TGTGCCAGCAGTCCCGGGTGGGGATTGGAGACCCAGTACTTC
>TRBV6-6|.|few|TRBJ2-5
CATIEPGQETQYF
TGTGCCACCATCGAACCCGGCCAAGAGACCCAGTACTTC
>TRBV28|.|.|TRBJ1-2
CASSSPVNYGYTF
TGTGCCAGCAGTTCCCCAGTTAACTATGGCTACACCTTC
>TRBV5-1|.|.|TRBJ2-2
CASSLGTATGELFF
TGCGCCAGCAGCCTCGGGACGGCCACCGGGGAGCTGTTTTTT
>TRBV30|.|few|TRBJ2-7
CAWSVRYEQYF
TGTGCCTGGAGTGTAAGGTACGAGCAGTACTTC
>TRBV4-1|.|few|TRBJ2-7
CASSRVPGIVNEQYF
TGCGCCAGCAGCCGAGTCCCCGGGATCGTCAACGAGCAGTACTTC
>TRBV30|TRBD1|few|TRBJ1-4
CAQNQGGQGNEKLFF
TGTGCCCAAAATCAGGGGGGACAGGGTAATGAAAAACTGTTTTTT
>TRBV2|TRBD1|.|TRBJ1-2
CASSPLSGQGYGYTF
TGTGCCAGCAGTCCTTTGTCGGGACAGGGTTATGGCTACACCTTC
>TRBV7-2|TRBD2|.|TRBJ2-5
CARGSGLAGGRETQYF
TGTGCCCGAGGGAGTGGACTAGCGGGGGGACGAGAGACCCAGTACTTC
>TRBV29-1|.|.|TRBJ2-7
CSGKGPGDEQYF
TGCAGCGGAAAGGGGCCGGGGGACGAGCAGTACTTC